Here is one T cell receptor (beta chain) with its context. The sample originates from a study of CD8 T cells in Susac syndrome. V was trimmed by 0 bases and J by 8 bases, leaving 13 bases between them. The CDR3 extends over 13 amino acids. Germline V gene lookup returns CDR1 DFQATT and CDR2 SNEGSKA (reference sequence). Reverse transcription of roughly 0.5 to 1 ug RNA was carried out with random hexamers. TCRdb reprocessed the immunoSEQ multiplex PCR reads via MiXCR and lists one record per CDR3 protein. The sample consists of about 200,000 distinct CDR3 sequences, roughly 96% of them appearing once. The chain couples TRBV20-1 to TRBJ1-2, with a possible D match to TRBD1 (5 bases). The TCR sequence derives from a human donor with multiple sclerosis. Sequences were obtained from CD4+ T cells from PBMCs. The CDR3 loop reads CSAREGRTAGYTF. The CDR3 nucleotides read TGCAGTGCTAGAGAGGGGCGGACCGCCGGCTACACCTTC.